A selection of T cell receptor beta chains follows, all from one sample in a study of PD-L1 blockade in urothelial cancer. Sequencing used immunoSEQ multiplex PCR; TCRdb keeps in-frame clones, though not all of them. This sample has around 47,000 clones; approximately 78% occur once, and the top ten carry approximately 13%. The sample consisted of PBMCs, taken around atezolizumab (anti-PD-L1) treatment. The receptors shown here come from a man in his 60s with urothelial cancer. Both conserved end residues are trimmed from each CDR3. A D gene is named only where the DNA matches it firmly.

cdr3_aa: ASSLGLRRDGRTHTGELF
d_call: -
v_call: TRBV13

cdr3_aa: ASSWGTGSNQPQH
d_call: TRBD1
v_call: TRBV28

cdr3_aa: SVGVDSTEYGYT
d_call: -
v_call: TRBV29-1

cdr3_aa: ASSPGEVVNTEAF
d_call: -
v_call: TRBV5-1

cdr3_aa: ASSSTTSGRGVYEQY
d_call: TRBD2
v_call: TRBV28

cdr3_aa: ASSLGRTSGRSYEQY
d_call: TRBD2
v_call: TRBV7-2

cdr3_aa: ASSLDREGSRDTQY
d_call: TRBD2
v_call: TRBV11-3

cdr3_aa: ASSQKQY
d_call: -
v_call: TRBV2

cdr3_aa: ASSELSGQGSEQY
d_call: TRBD1
v_call: TRBV25-1

cdr3_aa: ASSGGGGMGQPQH
d_call: -
v_call: TRBV19

cdr3_aa: ASGLRAGSAYNEQF
d_call: -
v_call: TRBV12-5

cdr3_aa: ASSLAQGSDTQY
d_call: -
v_call: TRBV5-6

cdr3_aa: SVRDRQGALSYEQY
d_call: TRBD1
v_call: TRBV29-1

cdr3_aa: ASSLELISYNSPLH
d_call: -
v_call: TRBV5-1

cdr3_aa: SVHSYNEQF
d_call: -
v_call: TRBV29-1

cdr3_aa: ASSLVGEVNNEQF
d_call: -
v_call: TRBV7-6